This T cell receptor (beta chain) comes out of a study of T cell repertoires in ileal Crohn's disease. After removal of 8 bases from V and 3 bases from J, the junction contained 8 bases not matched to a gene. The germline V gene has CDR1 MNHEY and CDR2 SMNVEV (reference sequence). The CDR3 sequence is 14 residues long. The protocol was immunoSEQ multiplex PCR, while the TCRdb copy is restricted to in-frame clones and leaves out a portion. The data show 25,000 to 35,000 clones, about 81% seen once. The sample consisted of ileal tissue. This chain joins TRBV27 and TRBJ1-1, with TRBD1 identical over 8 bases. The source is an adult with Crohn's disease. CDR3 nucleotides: TGTGCCAGCCGAGGACAGGGTATCCACACTGAAGCTTTCTTT. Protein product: CASRGQGIHTEAFF.